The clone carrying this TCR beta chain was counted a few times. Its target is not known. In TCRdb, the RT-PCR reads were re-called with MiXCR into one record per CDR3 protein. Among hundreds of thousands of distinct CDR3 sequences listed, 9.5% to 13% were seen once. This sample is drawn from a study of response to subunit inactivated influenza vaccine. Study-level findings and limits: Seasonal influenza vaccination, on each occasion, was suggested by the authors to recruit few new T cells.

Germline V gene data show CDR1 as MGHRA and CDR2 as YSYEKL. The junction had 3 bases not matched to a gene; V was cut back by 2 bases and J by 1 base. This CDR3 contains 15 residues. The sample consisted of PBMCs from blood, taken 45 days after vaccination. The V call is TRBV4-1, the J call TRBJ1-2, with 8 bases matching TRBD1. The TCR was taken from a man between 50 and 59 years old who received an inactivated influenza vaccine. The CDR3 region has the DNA TGCGCCAGCAGCCAATCGGGACAGGTTAACTATGGCTACACCTTC. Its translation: CASSQSGQVNYGYTF.